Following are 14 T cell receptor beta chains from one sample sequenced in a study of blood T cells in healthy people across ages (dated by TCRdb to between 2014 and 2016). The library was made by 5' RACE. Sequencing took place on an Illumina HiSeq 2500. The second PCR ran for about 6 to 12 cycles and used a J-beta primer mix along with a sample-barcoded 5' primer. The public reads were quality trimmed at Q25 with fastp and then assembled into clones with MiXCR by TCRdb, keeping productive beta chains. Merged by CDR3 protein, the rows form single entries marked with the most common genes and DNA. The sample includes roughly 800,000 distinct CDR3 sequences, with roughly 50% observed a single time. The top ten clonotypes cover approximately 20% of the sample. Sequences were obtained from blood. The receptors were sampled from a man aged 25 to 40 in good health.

This CDR3 reads CAGLAPSSGGYQETQYF. The CDR3, as DNA: TGTGCCGGCCTAGCACCCTCTAGCGGGGGATACCAAGAGACCCAGTACTTC. The rearrangement joins TRBV7-2 to TRBJ2-5, with 10 bases identical to TRBD2. There are 17 residues in the CDR3. V gave up 11 bases and J gave up 0 bases; unmatched junction bases: 15. CDR1 is SGHTA and CDR2 is FQGNSA in the germline V gene.

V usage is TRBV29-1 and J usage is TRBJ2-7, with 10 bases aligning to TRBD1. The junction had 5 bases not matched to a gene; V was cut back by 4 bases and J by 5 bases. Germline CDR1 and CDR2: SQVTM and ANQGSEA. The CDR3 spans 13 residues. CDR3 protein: CSVAGQGSNEQYF. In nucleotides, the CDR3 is TGCAGCGTTGCGGGACAGGGGTCCAACGAGCAGTACTTC.

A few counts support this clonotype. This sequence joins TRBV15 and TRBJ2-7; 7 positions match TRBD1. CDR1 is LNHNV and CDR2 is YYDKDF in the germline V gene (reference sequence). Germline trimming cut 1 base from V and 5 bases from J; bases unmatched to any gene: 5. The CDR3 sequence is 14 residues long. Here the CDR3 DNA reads TGTGCCACCAGCAGAGGCCTACAGGGGCACGAGCAGTACTTC. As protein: CATSRGLQGHEQYF.

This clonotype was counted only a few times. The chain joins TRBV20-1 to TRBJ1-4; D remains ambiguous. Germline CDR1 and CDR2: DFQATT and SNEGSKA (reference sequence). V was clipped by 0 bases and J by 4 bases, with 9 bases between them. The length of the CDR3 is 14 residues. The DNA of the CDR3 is TGCAGTGCTAGAGATAGGTTGTTTAATGAAAAACTGTTTTTT. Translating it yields CSARDRLFNEKLFF.

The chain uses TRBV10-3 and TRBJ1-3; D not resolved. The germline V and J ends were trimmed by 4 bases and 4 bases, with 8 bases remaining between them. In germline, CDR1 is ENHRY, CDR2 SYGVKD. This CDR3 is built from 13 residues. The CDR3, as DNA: TGTGCCATCAGTGCGGTAGAGGGAAACACCATATATTTT. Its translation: CAISAVEGNTIYF.

CDR3 residues: CASSFRTGAFNQPQHF. The CDR3 region has the DNA TGTGCCAGCAGTTTTCGGACAGGCGCCTTCAATCAGCCCCAGCATTTT. The chain uses TRBV28 and TRBJ1-5; 7 bases line up with TRBD1. From germline, CDR1 is MDHEN and CDR2 SYDVKM. The CDR3 spans 16 residues. J lost 3 bases, V lost 3 bases, and 8 bases had no gene match.

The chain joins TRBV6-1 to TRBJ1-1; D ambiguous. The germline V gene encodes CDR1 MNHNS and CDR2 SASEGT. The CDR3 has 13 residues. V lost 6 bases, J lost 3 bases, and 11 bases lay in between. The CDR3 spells CASRMLSYTEAFF. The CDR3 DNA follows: TGTGCCAGCAGGATGTTAAGCTACACTGAAGCTTTCTTT.

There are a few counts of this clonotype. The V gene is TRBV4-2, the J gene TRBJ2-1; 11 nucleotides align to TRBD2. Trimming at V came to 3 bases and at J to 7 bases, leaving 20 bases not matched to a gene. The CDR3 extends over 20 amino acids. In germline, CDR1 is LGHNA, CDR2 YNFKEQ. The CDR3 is CASSHKMQPRAASGRNEQFF. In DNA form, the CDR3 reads TGTGCCAGCAGCCACAAGATGCAACCGCGGGCGGCTAGCGGGAGGAATGAGCAGTTCTTC.

The chain's CDR3 is CASSLGSGLVGAVGETQYF. The CDR3 DNA follows: TGTGCCAGCAGCTTAGGTTCAGGACTAGTTGGGGCAGTAGGGGAGACCCAGTACTTC. The chain recombines TRBV7-8 with TRBJ2-5; 7 bases are a match to TRBD2. CDR1 is SGHVS and CDR2 is FQNEAQ in the germline V gene. CDR3 size: 19 residues. V lost 1 base to trimming and J lost 5 bases; unmatched junction nucleotides: 19.

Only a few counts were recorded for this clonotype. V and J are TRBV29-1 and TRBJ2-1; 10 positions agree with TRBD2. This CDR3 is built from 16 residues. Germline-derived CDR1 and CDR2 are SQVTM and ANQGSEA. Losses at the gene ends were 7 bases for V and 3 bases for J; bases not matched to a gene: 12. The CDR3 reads CSAPSQTSGLYNEQFF. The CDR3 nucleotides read TGCAGCGCCCCGTCCCAGACTAGCGGGCTCTACAATGAGCAGTTCTTC.

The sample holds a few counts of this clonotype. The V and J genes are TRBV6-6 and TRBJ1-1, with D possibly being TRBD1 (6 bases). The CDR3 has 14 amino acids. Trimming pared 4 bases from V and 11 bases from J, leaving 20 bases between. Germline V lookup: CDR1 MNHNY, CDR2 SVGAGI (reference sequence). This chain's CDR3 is CASSSQNYRDEAFF. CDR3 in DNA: TGTGCCAGCAGTTCCCAAAACTACAGGGATGAGGCTTTCTTT.

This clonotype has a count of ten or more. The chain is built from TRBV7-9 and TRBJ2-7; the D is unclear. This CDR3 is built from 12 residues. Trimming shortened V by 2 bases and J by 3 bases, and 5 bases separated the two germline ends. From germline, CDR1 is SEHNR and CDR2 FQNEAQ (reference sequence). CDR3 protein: CASSLRDYEQYF. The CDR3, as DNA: TGTGCCAGCAGCTTAAGGGACTACGAGCAGTACTTC.

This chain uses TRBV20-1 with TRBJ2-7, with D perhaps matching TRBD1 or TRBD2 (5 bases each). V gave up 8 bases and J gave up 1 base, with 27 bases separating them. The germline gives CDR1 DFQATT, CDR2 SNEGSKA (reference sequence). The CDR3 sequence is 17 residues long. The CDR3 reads CSISEGLSYGGSYEQYF. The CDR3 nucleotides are TGCAGTATTTCAGAGGGGCTCAGTTATGGCGGATCCTACGAGCAGTACTTC.

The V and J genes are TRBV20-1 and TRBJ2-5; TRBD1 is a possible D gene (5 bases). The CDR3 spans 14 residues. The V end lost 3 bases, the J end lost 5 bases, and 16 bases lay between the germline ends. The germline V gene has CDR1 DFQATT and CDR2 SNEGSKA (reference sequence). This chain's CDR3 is CSARHETRVETQYF. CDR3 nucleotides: TGCAGTGCTAGGCACGAAACCAGGGTGGAGACCCAGTACTTC.